The 10 T cell receptor beta chains listed next were all sequenced from one sample in a study of blood T cells in healthy people across ages (dated by TCRdb to 2014 to 2015). The receptor library was made with 5' RACE. The instrument given in TCRdb is Illumina HiSeq 2500. A second about 7 to 12 cycle PCR used a sample-barcoded 5' primer and a J-beta primer mix. TCRdb cleaned the public reads at Q25 with fastp, built clones with MiXCR and kept in-frame beta chains. Each entry merges the rows of one CDR3 protein and shows their most common DNA and genes. Counted in this sample were roughly 1,500,000 distinct CDR3 sequences; about 31% of them appeared once. The ten largest account for around 10% of the sample. Sequencing used blood. The source is a woman in her twenties or thirties in good health.

The J gene is TRBJ1-4, the V gene TRBV9; 7 bases map to TRBD1. There are 14 residues in the CDR3. Trimming cost V 3 bases and J 8 bases; bases outside gene matches: 7. Germline V gives CDR1 SGDLS, CDR2 YYNGEE. The CDR3 sequence is CASSGSGGWEKLFF. The CDR3 nucleotides read TGTGCCAGCAGCGGCTCAGGGGGATGGGAAAAACTGTTTTTT.

This chain joins TRBV19 and TRBJ2-3, with 12 bases fitting TRBD2. Germline loops: CDR1 LNHDA, CDR2 SQIVND (reference sequence). CDR3 length equals 18 residues. The V segment lost 5 bases and the J segment 0 bases; nucleotides outside the gene matches: 9. DNA for the CDR3: TGTGCCAGTAGTGCGACTAGCGGGGGTAGATTTAGCACAGATACGCAGTATTTT. This encodes CASSATSGGRFSTDTQYF.

The chain uses TRBV5-1 and TRBJ1-1; D ambiguous. Trimming removed 4 bases at V and 0 bases at J, with 19 bases between. The CDR3 covers 17 residues. CDR1 SGHRS and CDR2 YFSETQ come from the germline V gene. CDR3 nucleotide sequence: TGCGCCAGCAGCCCCGCCCCGGTGGGGAGAATGAACACTGAAGCTTTCTTT. Translation: CASSPAPVGRMNTEAFF.

This clonotype occurred a few times. The chain links TRBV28 to TRBJ1-2, with a tentative D call TRBD1 (5 bases). The germline gives CDR1 MDHEN, CDR2 SYDVKM. V was clipped by 7 bases and J by 5 bases, with 14 bases between them. This CDR3 has 13 amino acids. The CDR3 DNA reads TGTGCCAGCACCCTCCCAGGGTTATATGGCTACACCTTC. Its translation is CASTLPGLYGYTF.

The chain employs TRBV4-1 and TRBJ2-7; 9 bases align to TRBD2. The ends lost 0 bases at V and 0 bases at J; junction bases unmatched: 27. This CDR3 contains 24 residues. CDR1 is MGHRA, CDR2 YSYEKL, per germline. CDR3 bases: TGCGCCAGCAGCCAAGATCTGGGCGGAGGTGCATGCGGGGGGGCACCTCCGTGCTCCTACGAGCAGTACTTC. This gives the protein CASSQDLGGGACGGAPPCSYEQYF.

The rearrangement joins TRBV7-3 to TRBJ1-1; the D is unclear. Trimming cost V 2 bases and J 5 bases, with 9 bases left between them. Per germline, CDR1 SGHTA and CDR2 FQGTGA. This CDR3 is 13 amino acids long. CDR3 sequence (DNA): TGTGCCAGCAGCTTACGGAGGAGGACTGAAGCTTTCTTT. Protein: CASSLRRRTEAFF.

This clonotype was detected a few times. V is TRBV24-1 and J is TRBJ2-5, with D possibly TRBD1 on 6 matching bases. Germline lookup yields CDR1 KGHDR and CDR2 SFDVKD. The CDR3 has 15 residues. V was cut by 0 bases and J by 3 bases, with 10 bases left in between. The CDR3 sequence is CATSDLKGDKETQYF. The CDR3, as DNA: TGTGCCACCAGTGATTTGAAGGGGGACAAAGAGACCCAGTACTTC.

This clonotype was counted between two and nine times. The V gene is TRBV4-1, the J gene TRBJ2-7; D is ambiguous. Trimming took 6 bases from V and 0 from J, leaving 12 bases between them. CDR3 length: 14 amino acids. The V gene's germline CDR1 is MGHRA and CDR2 YSYEKL. This CDR3 reads CASRRNPDSYEQYF. The CDR3 coding sequence is TGCGCCAGCAGGAGGAACCCGGACTCCTACGAGCAGTACTTC.

This clonotype showed up just a few times. V is TRBV20-1 and J is TRBJ2-5, with 8 bases matching TRBD2. With V trimmed by 6 bases and J by 4 bases, 7 bases remained unmatched. The CDR3 loop spans 13 amino acids. The germline V gene has CDR1 DFQATT and CDR2 SNEGSKA (reference sequence). The DNA of the CDR3 is TGCAGTGCATTGGGACTAGGGGTAGAGACCCAGTACTTC. It yields the protein CSALGLGVETQYF.

This sequence joins TRBV6-2 or TRBV6-3 and TRBJ2-1; 8 bases align to TRBD2. Germline assignment: CDR1 MNHEY and CDR2 SVGEGT. V shed 5 bases, J shed 2 bases, and the junction held 11 bases outside the gene matches. This CDR3 has 17 residues. Written as DNA, the CDR3 is TGTGCCAGCAGTGAGATTCTCAGCGGGGGTCCCTACAATGAGCAGTTCTTC. Translation gives CASSEILSGGPYNEQFF.